This T cell receptor (beta chain) was retrieved from a study of blood T cell repertoires in COVID-19. Looking at the study overall: Acute-phase and convalescent COVID-19 samples originated in the United States, Italy and Spain. The analysed material was cDNA or gDNA that came from T cells, B-cell-depleted T cells, or PBMCs.

Data came from immunoSEQ multiplex PCR; TCRdb stores just in-frame clones and leaves some out. The sample shows approximately 160,000 clones, about 81% of them seen only once. V lost 4 bases, J lost 8 bases, and 15 bases lay in between. The germline V gene has CDR1 SGDLS and CDR2 YYNGEE. The length of the CDR3 is 14 residues. The specimen was peripheral blood. V and J are TRBV9 and TRBJ1-4; a weak D match, TRBD1 (6 bases). The receptor's source is a man aged 55 to 70 with active or convalescent COVID-19. As DNA, the CDR3 is TGTGCCAGCAGCCCCCGGACAGATCAAGAAAAACTGTTTTTT. Amino acid sequence: CASSPRTDQEKLFF.